This section outlines one TCR beta chain sequence together with its context. Its antigen is unidentified. One end of the junction fails to match germline, which may point to a read error. The source of the sample is a study of shared clonotypes between healthy human individuals. Study conclusions and caveats: Generation probability values for non-shared clonotypes were lower than those for clonotypes shared by all four donors.

Naive CD8 cells comprised CD45RO-negative, CCR7-positively selected cells, excluding terminally differentiated effector memory CD45RA+ cells. TCRdb keeps only in-frame clones here, not all; method: immunoSEQ multiplex PCR. The sample includes around 1,900,000 clones, over 85% of them seen just once. Germline CDR1 MRHNA, CDR2 SNTAGT. The length of the CDR3 is 9 residues. This clonotype originated in a man aged 18 to 35 in good health. Some clones in this sample may be carry-over from other donors' samples. The specimen sequenced was naive CD8+ T cells from PBMCs. This chain links TRBV6-4 with TRBJ2-7; TRBD1 aligns across 8 bases. CDR3 residues: CASSWDRSF. DNA for the CDR3: TGTGCCAGCAGTTGGGACAGGAGCTTC.